The 17 T cell receptor beta chains below all came from one sample that was sequenced in a study of blood T cell repertoires in COVID-19. Assay used: immunoSEQ multiplex PCR; TCRdb lists only in-frame clones, some missing. The top ten hold 0.8% to 0.95% of the sample, which has fewer than 250,000 clones, about 90% seen once. Sequenced: peripheral blood. These receptors were obtained from a man aged 25 to 40 with COVID-19, enrolled during active disease.

CDR3 sequence: CASSPQQGREQYF. The CDR3, as DNA: TGCGCCAGCAGCCCTCAACAGGGTCGCGAGCAGTACTTC. The J gene is TRBJ2-7, the V gene TRBV5-1; the D gene is possibly TRBD1 (6 bases). V was cut by 4 bases and J by 6 bases, with 14 bases left in between. The length of the CDR3 is 13 residues. From germline, CDR1 is SGHRS and CDR2 YFSETQ.

CDR3 residues: CASSQGALGYTF. CDR3 in DNA: TGTGCCAGCAGCCAGGGGGCTTTAGGCTACACCTTC. This rearrangement joins TRBV13 to TRBJ1-2; 8 positions agree with TRBD1. The CDR3 contains 12 residues. Germline CDR1 reads PRHDT; CDR2 reads FYEKMQ (reference sequence). Losses at the gene ends were 5 bases for V and 8 bases for J; bases not matched to a gene: 4.

The V and J genes are TRBV19 and TRBJ1-5; D is possibly TRBD1 (6 bases). There are 16 residues in the CDR3. V lost 7 bases and J lost 4, with 20 bases in between. CDR1 is LNHDA and CDR2 is SQIVND in the germline V gene (reference sequence). CDR3 DNA sequence: TGTGCCAGTACACTCCTCGGGGCAGGGGATAATCAGCCCCAGCATTTT. Amino acid sequence: CASTLLGAGDNQPQHF.

This sequence joins TRBV9 and TRBJ1-3, with 8 bases identical to TRBD1. The CDR3 loop spans 15 amino acids. Germline V gene data show CDR1 as SGDLS and CDR2 as YYNGEE. V was pared by 4 bases and J by 4 bases, with 7 bases of the junction left unmatched. The CDR3 spells CASSPRTGSGNTIYF. The CDR3 region has the DNA TGTGCCAGCAGCCCACGGACAGGGTCCGGAAACACCATATATTTT. The full variable domain, completed using reference TRBV9 and TRBJ1-3, is DSGVTQTPKHLITATGQRVTLRCSPRSGDLSVYWYQQSLDQGLQFLIQYYNGEERAKGNILERFSAQQFPDLHSELNLSSLELGDSALYFCASSPRTGSGNTIYFGEGSWLTVV.

The rearrangement joins TRBV4-1 to TRBJ1-1; D not resolved. The CDR3 contains 14 residues. Per the germline V gene, CDR1 is MGHRA and CDR2 is YSYEKL. V lost 7 bases and J 0 bases, leaving 12 bases between the germline ends. CDR3 DNA sequence: TGCGCCAGCACCCTCGGGTTGATGAACACTGAAGCTTTCTTT. This translates into CASTLGLMNTEAFF.

The V call is TRBV3-1 (or the pseudogene TRBV3-2), the J call TRBJ2-5; D might be TRBD1 (5 bases). Germline values: CDR1 LGHDT, CDR2 YNNKEL (reference sequence). Trimming stripped 2 bases from V and 1 base from J, with 11 bases between. The CDR3 length is 15 residues. CDR3 region: CASSQRKGRQETQYF. In DNA form, the CDR3 reads TGTGCCAGCAGCCAACGAAAGGGGCGCCAAGAGACCCAGTACTTC.

The V call is TRBV16, the J call TRBJ1-2, with D possibly matching TRBD1 (5 bases). The germline CDR1 and CDR2 sequences are KGHSY and FQNENV. V was trimmed by 1 base and J by 2 bases, leaving 14 bases between them. The CDR3 runs 16 residues. The CDR3 DNA reads as TGTGCCAGCAGCCAATTTATGAGGACATCGAACTATGGCTACACCTTC. Its translation is CASSQFMRTSNYGYTF.

In its sample, this clone was seen once. J is TRBJ2-1 and V is TRBV19; possibly TRBD2 for D (6 bases). V was trimmed by 1 base and J by 6 bases, leaving 10 bases between them. The germline V gene encodes CDR1 LNHDA and CDR2 SQIVND (reference sequence). The CDR3 runs to 14 residues. The CDR3 DNA reads TGTGCCAGTAGTATAGGCAAGGGAGGCAATGAGCAGTTCTTC. Protein sequence: CASSIGKGGNEQFF. The full variable domain, with the rest looked up from reference TRBV19 and TRBJ2-1, is DGGITQSPKYLFRKEGQNVTLSCEQNLNHDAMYWYRQDPGQGLRLIYYSQIVNDFQKGDIAEGYSVSREKKESFPLTVTSAQKNPTAFYLCASSIGKGGNEQFFGPGTRLTVL.

The chain uses TRBV7-2 and TRBJ1-1, with D perhaps TRBD1 (5 bases). Germline CDR1 SGHTA, CDR2 FQGNSA. The CDR3 covers 13 residues. Trimming took 3 bases from V and 1 from J, leaving 6 bases between them. The CDR3 DNA reads as TGTGCCAGCAGCTTTACAGGGAACACTGAAGCTTTCTTT. It yields the protein CASSFTGNTEAFF. Complete variable domain (other parts from reference TRBV7-2 and TRBJ1-1): GAGVSQSPSNKVTEKGKDVELRCDPISGHTALYWYRQSLGQGLEFLIYFQGNSAPDKSGLPSDRFSAERTGGSVSTLTIQRTQQEDSAVYLCASSFTGNTEAFFGQGTRLTVV.

The chain employs TRBV18 and TRBJ2-7; TRBD1 aligns across 8 bases. Per germline, CDR1 KGHSH and CDR2 LQKENI. The trim removed 3 bases at V and 4 bases at J, leaving 5 bases unmatched. The CDR3 spans 14 residues. DNA of the CDR3: TGTGCCAGCTCACCGGGACAGGACCTTTACGAGCAGTACTTC. Protein: CASSPGQDLYEQYF.

V gene TRBV7-3 combines with J gene TRBJ2-7; 11 positions agree with TRBD2. This CDR3 is built from 14 residues. Trimming at V came to 3 bases and at J to 6 bases, leaving 4 bases not matched to a gene. Germline lookup yields CDR1 SGHTA and CDR2 FQGTGA. Written as DNA, the CDR3 is TGTGCCAGCAGCTTTAGCGGGGGGGCTTCCGAGCAGTACTTC. Encoded protein: CASSFSGGASEQYF.

The V and J genes are TRBV21-1 and TRBJ2-7; whether TRBD1, the table's D call, matches the DNA was not checked. TRBV21-1 is a listed pseudogene. The CDR3 loop spans 12 amino acids. CDR3 DNA: TGTGCCAGCAGCAGACAGGGAGAAGAGCAGTACTTC. Translation: CASSRQGEEQYF.

This chain uses TRBV11-2 with TRBJ1-2, with 7 bases lining up with TRBD1. The CDR3 spans 15 residues. Germline-derived CDR1 and CDR2 are SGHAT and FQNNGV. The V and J ends lost 7 bases and 4 bases, in that order; junction bases with no gene match: 12. The CDR3 DNA is TGTGCCAGCACCACTCGACAGGGACGGATCTATGGCTACACCTTC. Its protein is CASTTRQGRIYGYTF.

The chain carries TRBV28 and TRBJ2-7, with TRBD1 matching over 11 bases. The V segment lost 8 bases and the J segment 3 bases; nucleotides outside the gene matches: 3. The CDR3 totals 13 residues. CDR1 is MDHEN and CDR2 is SYDVKM in the germline V gene. DNA for the CDR3: TGTGCCAGCGGACAGGGGGCATTCTACGAGCAGTACTTC. Protein sequence: CASGQGAFYEQYF.

This clone was seen just once. This chain uses TRBV11-2 with TRBJ1-4; TRBD1 aligns across 7 bases. The CDR3 consists of 16 residues. V trimming: 2 bases; J trimming: 4 bases; junction bases outside the gene matches: 7. Per germline, CDR1 SGHAT and CDR2 FQNNGV. CDR3 amino acids: CASSLRPRGSNEKLFF. The CDR3, as DNA: TGTGCCAGCAGCTTAAGGCCCAGGGGGAGTAATGAAAAACTGTTTTTT.

The chain has TRBV23-1 and TRBJ1-5, with a weak D call TRBD1 (6 bases). TRBV23-1 is treated as an ORF (open reading frame) with a function not yet certain. The CDR3 has 15 residues. V was clipped by 1 base and J by 7 bases, with 14 bases between them. The CDR3 sequence: CASSQLGLGGQPQHF. The CDR3 region has the DNA TGCGCCAGCAGTCAATTAGGGTTAGGGGGACAGCCCCAGCATTTT.

The CDR3, as DNA: TGTGCCAGCAGTTTTGCAGGGGACGTTTGGGCTGAAGCTTTCTTT. Protein product: CASSFAGDVWAEAFF. The chain uses TRBV28 and TRBJ1-1; perhaps TRBD1 as D (6 bases). V dropped 3 bases and J dropped 6 bases, with 17 bases sitting between them. CDR3 length: 15 amino acids. Germline V lookup: CDR1 MDHEN, CDR2 SYDVKM. Full variable domain (rest looked up from reference TRBV28 and TRBJ1-1): DVKVTQSSRYLVKRTGEKVFLECVQDMDHENMFWYRQDPGLGLRLIYFSYDVKMKEKGDIPEGYSVSREKKERFSLILESASTNQTSMYLCASSFAGDVWAEAFFGQGTRLTVV.